These 10 T cell receptor beta chains were sequenced from one sample in a study of blood T cell repertoires in COVID-19. Some clones are missing from TCRdb's copy, which holds only in-frame ones; the method was immunoSEQ multiplex PCR. This sample carries around 100,000 clones, around nine tenths of them seen once, and the ten largest clones take approximately 4%. The sample was peripheral blood. Source of these receptors: a man aged 35-49 years with acute or convalescent COVID-19.

The chain joins TRBV19 to TRBJ1-6; tentatively, D is TRBD1 (6 bases). Germline V gene sequence: CDR1 LNHDA, CDR2 SQIVND (reference sequence). This CDR3 has 14 residues. Trimming took off 3 bases at V and 9 bases at J, with 12 bases between the two ends. CDR3 sequence reads: CASSIDPGVSPLHF. For the CDR3, the DNA is TGTGCCAGTAGTATCGATCCAGGGGTTTCACCCCTCCACTTT.

V gene TRBV7-2 combines with J gene TRBJ1-1; possible D gene TRBD1, 6 bases. Deletions cut 2 bases from V and 2 bases from J, with 12 bases between. The CDR3 consists of 15 residues. The germline gives CDR1 SGHTA, CDR2 FQGNSA. CDR3: CASSLFAGENTEAFF. The CDR3 bases are TGTGCCAGCAGCTTATTCGCAGGGGAAAACACTGAAGCTTTCTTT.

This sequence joins TRBV5-1 and TRBJ2-3; TRBD2 is a possible D gene (6 bases). Germline V gene data show CDR1 as SGHRS and CDR2 as YFSETQ. V lost 0 bases to trimming and J lost 0 bases, with 11 bases between them. This CDR3 has 16 residues. This CDR3 is CASSLVLGGSTDTQYF. In nucleotides, the CDR3 is TGCGCCAGCAGCTTGGTTCTGGGGGGTAGCACAGATACGCAGTATTTT. The full variable domain, completed using reference TRBV5-1 and TRBJ2-3, is KAGVTQTPRYLIKTRGQQVTLSCSPISGHRSVSWYQQTPGQGLQFLFEYFSETQRNKGNFPGRFSGRQFSNSRSEMNVSTLELGDSALYLCASSLVLGGSTDTQYFGPGTRLTVL.

The genes are TRBV19 and TRBJ1-1; D possibly corresponds to TRBD1 (6 bases). The V and J ends lost 5 bases and 0 bases respectively, with 16 bases between them. CDR3 length: 16 residues. Looked up from germline, CDR1 is LNHDA and CDR2 is SQIVND (reference sequence). The CDR3 bases are TGTGCCAGTAGTTCATGGACAGTATCTATGAACACTGAAGCTTTCTTT. Its translation is CASSSWTVSMNTEAFF.

V and J are TRBV6-5 and TRBJ2-7; the match to TRBD2 covers 8 bases. The V gene end was trimmed by 8 bases and the J gene end by 6 bases; junction bases not matched to a gene: 9. CDR3 length equals 13 residues. Germline V gives CDR1 MNHEY, CDR2 SVGAGI. CDR3 DNA sequence: TGTGCCAGCCGGGGAGCGGGAGTCCCCGAGCAGTACTTC. Translation gives CASRGAGVPEQYF.

This sequence joins TRBV9 and TRBJ2-1; 9 bases match TRBD2. Germline V gene lookup returns CDR1 SGDLS and CDR2 YYNGEE. The ends lost 3 bases at V and 7 bases at J; junction bases unmatched: 11. This CDR3 is built from 16 residues. This chain's CDR3 is CASSARWAGGPNEQFF. Written as DNA, the CDR3 is TGTGCCAGCAGCGCCCGATGGGCGGGAGGGCCTAATGAGCAGTTCTTC.

The chain couples TRBV11-2 to TRBJ2-7; TRBD1 is a possible D gene (5 bases). Germline CDR1 SGHAT, CDR2 FQNNGV. CDR3 length: 14 amino acids. Deletions cut 4 bases from V and 3 bases from J, with 13 bases between. CDR3 residues: CASSSLGDLYEQYF. The CDR3 bases are TGTGCCAGCAGCTCGCTAGGGGATCTCTACGAGCAGTACTTC. Variable domain in full (rest from reference TRBV11-2 and TRBJ2-7): EAGVAQSPRYKIIEKRQSVAFWCNPISGHATLYWYQQILGQGPKLLIQFQNNGVVDDSQLPKDRFSAERLKGVDSTLKIQPAKLEDSAVYLCASSSLGDLYEQYFGPGTRLTVT.

The rearrangement uses TRBV11-2 and TRBJ2-2; D is perhaps TRBD2 (6 bases). CDR3 length: 13 amino acids. Germline V gene sequence: CDR1 SGHAT, CDR2 FQNNGV. Deletions cut 7 bases from V and 2 bases from J, with 8 bases between. The CDR3 sequence is CASKAGNTGELFF. The CDR3 bases are TGTGCCAGCAAAGCGGGCAACACCGGGGAGCTGTTTTTT.

This sequence joins TRBV20-1 and TRBJ1-3; D is unclear. The CDR3 totals 11 residues. Between the trimmed V and J ends, which lost 3 bases and 11 bases, there was a span of 11 bases. Germline assignment: CDR1 DFQATT and CDR2 SNEGSKA (reference sequence). The CDR3 region is CSASTQVAIYF. In DNA, the CDR3 is TGCAGTGCTAGTACCCAGGTCGCCATATATTTT.

The chain carries TRBV5-1 and TRBJ1-4; D is unclear. Trimming shortened V by 0 bases and J by 2 bases, and 8 bases separated the two germline ends. Per the germline V gene, CDR1 is SGHRS and CDR2 is YFSETQ. The CDR3 is made up of 15 amino acids. CDR3 region: CASSLASRTNEKLFF. The CDR3 DNA sequence: TGCGCCAGCAGCTTGGCCAGCAGGACTAATGAAAAACTGTTTTTT. Variable domain in full (rest from reference TRBV5-1 and TRBJ1-4): KAGVTQTPRYLIKTRGQQVTLSCSPISGHRSVSWYQQTPGQGLQFLFEYFSETQRNKGNFPGRFSGRQFSNSRSEMNVSTLELGDSALYLCASSLASRTNEKLFFGSGTQLSVL.